Each of the 20 T cell receptor beta chains below was sequenced from the same sample in a study of T cell responses to AZD1222 COVID-19 vaccine (dated by TCRdb to about 2021). The method was the immunoSEQ multiplex PCR assay. This immuneACCESS table, as held by TCRdb, lists in-frame sequences with V and J called but not all clones. Of the missing ones, under half trace to an unresolved V gene in checked studies; the others have no known cause. The sample yields 180,000 or so clones; 70% to 90% were counted once. The ten largest clones take up 1.5% to 2% of the sample. The time point label corresponds to: baseline before first vaccination. The starting material was peripheral blood, obtained on day 0 of AZD1222 vaccination. These receptor sequences come from an adult in good health.

V is TRBV19 and J is TRBJ2-1; D is undetermined. V gave up 5 bases and J gave up 6 bases, with 20 bases separating them. The CDR3 is 16 amino acids. Germline V gene lookup returns CDR1 LNHDA and CDR2 SQIVND (reference sequence). CDR3 protein: CASSSPVTAISNEQFF. CDR3 DNA: TGTGCCAGTAGTTCTCCCGTAACGGCTATTTCCAATGAGCAGTTCTTC.

The chain has TRBV12-3 or TRBV12-4 and TRBJ2-1; the D gene is possibly TRBD2 (6 bases). V lost 1 base to trimming and J lost 7 bases, with 8 bases between them. CDR3 length equals 13 residues. In nucleotides, the CDR3 is TGTGCCAGCAGTTTAGGAGGGACTAATGAGCAGTTCTTC. Its protein product is CASSLGGTNEQFF.

The chain joins TRBV6-6 to TRBJ1-5; D remains ambiguous. Between the trimmed V and J ends, which lost 6 bases and 4 bases, there was a span of 13 bases. CDR1 is MNHNY and CDR2 is SVGAGI in the germline V gene (reference sequence). This CDR3 is 14 amino acids long. The CDR3 nucleotides are TGTGCCAGCAGGCCCCCAGGAGAAAATCAGCCCCAGCATTTT. This codes for CASRPPGENQPQHF.

V and J are TRBV7-6 and TRBJ2-5; possibly TRBD2 for D (5 bases). CDR3 length: 14 residues. V was clipped by 1 base and J by 5 bases, with 11 bases between them. Germline V CDR1 and CDR2: SGHVS, FNYEAQ. CDR3 region: CASSLVTGKETQYF. The CDR3 nucleotides read TGTGCCAGCAGCTTAGTTACGGGGAAGGAGACCCAGTACTTC.

As for this clone: Other DNA sequences from this sample encode an identical CDR3 as well. CDR3 nucleotide sequence: TGCAGTGCTAGAGACAATGAGCAGTTCTTC. This codes for CSARDNEQFF. The chain has TRBV20-1 and TRBJ2-1; D is unclear. With 0 bases removed from V and 6 bases from J, the gap between germline ends came to 0 bases. The CDR3 spans 10 residues. Germline CDR1 reads DFQATT; CDR2 reads SNEGSKA (reference sequence).

The J gene is TRBJ2-1, the V gene TRBV7-2, with D maybe TRBD2 (6 bases). Between the trimmed V and J ends, which lost 1 base and 3 bases, there was a span of 13 bases. The CDR3 has 16 residues. Germline V gives CDR1 SGHTA, CDR2 FQGNSA. The CDR3 sequence: CASSLERWGVYNEQFF. CDR3 nucleotide sequence: TGTGCCAGCAGCTTAGAAAGGTGGGGGGTCTACAATGAGCAGTTCTTC.

This clone was detected once. The rearrangement uses TRBV9 and TRBJ2-7, with a tentative D call TRBD1 (6 bases). CDR1 SGDLS and CDR2 YYNGEE come from the germline V gene. The CDR3 is 15 residues long. V lost 4 bases and J lost 2, with 16 bases in between. The CDR3: CASSPGGGRTYEQYF. The CDR3 DNA reads TGTGCCAGCAGCCCCGGTGGGGGCAGAACCTACGAGCAGTACTTC.

The chain combines TRBV5-1 with TRBJ2-1, with 8 positions matching TRBD2. Looked up from germline, CDR1 is SGHRS and CDR2 is YFSETQ. V was pared by 0 bases and J by 6 bases, with 11 bases of the junction left unmatched. The CDR3 runs 17 residues. CDR3 residues: CASSLGDGLAGANEQFF. CDR3 nucleotide sequence: TGCGCCAGCAGCTTGGGGGATGGGCTAGCGGGCGCCAATGAGCAGTTCTTC.

This rearrangement joins TRBV7-8 to TRBJ2-7, with unresolved D. In germline, CDR1 is SGHVS, CDR2 FQNEAQ. V lost 5 bases and J 4 bases, leaving 15 bases between the germline ends. The length of the CDR3 is 14 residues. As DNA, the CDR3 is TGTGCCAGCAGCCATCGCCACGGGCAATACGAGCAGTACTTC. Encoded protein: CASSHRHGQYEQYF.

The CDR3 region has the DNA TGTGCCAGCAGTGTTGGGTCAGCCCCTGAGGGCTATGGCTACACCTTC. Amino acid sequence: CASSVGSAPEGYGYTF. The V gene is TRBV2, the J gene TRBJ1-2, with D hard to call. CDR1 and CDR2 from the germline V gene are SNHLY and FYNNEI. The V end was cut by 4 bases, the J end by 4 bases, with 19 bases between. The CDR3 length is 16 residues.

The chain has TRBV4-2 and TRBJ2-1, with D perhaps matching TRBD2 (5 bases). The CDR3 runs to 14 residues. Trimming removed 0 bases from V and 7 bases from J, with 10 bases in between. Germline loops: CDR1 LGHNA, CDR2 YNFKEQ. As DNA, the CDR3 is TGTGCCAGCAGCCAAGATTCCCGGGATAATGAGCAGTTCTTC. It translates to CASSQDSRDNEQFF.

The J gene is TRBJ1-1, the V gene TRBV5-5, with D tentatively TRBD1 (5 bases). Germline V gene lookup returns CDR1 SGHKS and CDR2 YYEKEE (reference sequence). This CDR3 spans 16 amino acids. V dropped 3 bases and J dropped 4 bases, with 19 bases sitting between them. The CDR3 sequence: CASSYMLSGGVTEAFF. The CDR3 DNA reads as TGTGCCAGCAGCTATATGTTAAGCGGGGGGGTCACTGAAGCTTTCTTT.

This chain joins TRBV18 and TRBJ2-2, with no clear D. V lost 6 bases and J 3 bases, leaving 5 bases between the germline ends. Germline values: CDR1 KGHSH, CDR2 LQKENI. This CDR3 region has 12 residues. The CDR3 region is CASSIYTGELFF. DNA for the CDR3: TGTGCCAGCTCCATTTACACCGGGGAGCTGTTTTTT.

The CDR3 loop is CASSRTGLQETQYF. CDR3 coding DNA: TGTGCCAGCAGCAGGACAGGACTCCAAGAGACCCAGTACTTC. This chain uses TRBV6-5 with TRBJ2-5; 7 bases agree with TRBD1. Losses at the gene ends were 6 bases for V and 1 base for J; bases not matched to a gene: 5. This CDR3 region has 14 residues. Germline CDR1 and CDR2: MNHEY and SVGAGI.

The chain couples TRBV14 to TRBJ1-1; a weak D match, TRBD1 (6 bases). Germline-derived CDR1 and CDR2 are SGHDN and FVKESK. The ends were cut back, 2 bases at V and 0 bases at J, with 10 bases in the middle. CDR3 length: 15 amino acids. CDR3 sequence reads: CASSQQGPMNTEAFF. CDR3 bases: TGTGCCAGCAGCCAACAGGGGCCAATGAACACTGAAGCTTTCTTT.

The chain employs TRBV6-5 and TRBJ2-7, with 7 bases that match TRBD1. The germline V gene has CDR1 MNHEY and CDR2 SVGAGI. Germline trimming cut 5 bases from V and 2 bases from J; bases unmatched to any gene: 9. The CDR3 spans 15 residues. The CDR3: CASSRRQGLTYEQYV. DNA for the CDR3: TGTGCCAGCAGTCGGCGACAGGGCCTTACCTACGAGCAGTACGTC.

The chain carries TRBV6-4 and TRBJ2-7, with 7 bases that match TRBD2. The CDR3 runs 14 residues. Germline loops: CDR1 MRHNA, CDR2 SNTAGT. The CDR3 DNA follows: TGTGCCAGCAGCGTCTTCTGGCTAGCGGCAGTCTCCGGGGTC. Its protein product is CASSVFWLAAVSGV.

Turning to this clone: Other nucleotide sequences from this sample produce the same CDR3. CDR3 in DNA: TGTGCCTGGAGATCGTCCTCTGGAAACACCATATATTTT. Translated: CAWRSSSGNTIYF. The chain has TRBV30 and TRBJ1-3, with no clear D. Trimming took 3 bases from V and 0 from J, leaving 6 bases between them. The CDR3 consists of 13 residues. CDR1 is GTSNPN, CDR2 SVGIG, per germline (reference sequence).

The DNA for the CDR3 is TGCGCCAGCATGCGGCAGCAAGATAATTCACCCCTCCACTTT. Translating it yields CASMRQQDNSPLHF. The chain employs TRBV10-2 and TRBJ1-6; D gene unclear. V was trimmed by 7 bases and J by 5 bases, leaving 12 bases between them. The germline CDR1 and CDR2 sequences are WSHSY and SAAADI. The CDR3 consists of 14 residues.

The chain links TRBV30 to TRBJ1-6; D possibly corresponds to TRBD1 (5 bases). Looked up from germline, CDR1 is GTSNPN and CDR2 is SVGIG (reference sequence). This CDR3 contains 17 residues. The V end lost 0 bases, the J end lost 3 bases, and 15 bases lay between the germline ends. This CDR3 reads CAWSVGVGTDYNSPLHF. The CDR3 region has the DNA TGTGCCTGGAGTGTAGGTGTTGGGACGGACTATAATTCACCCCTCCACTTT.